Sequencing of this T cell receptor (beta chain) was carried out in a study of PD-1 blockade in classical Hodgkin lymphoma. This CDR3 has 14 amino acids. Trimming shortened V by 0 bases and J by 7 bases, and 14 bases separated the two germline ends. The germline CDR1 and CDR2 sequences are SGDLS and YYNGEE. Whole-study results and caveats: TCR diversity at baseline was reported to be reduced in newly diagnosed patients relative to healthy donors. Anyone who began nivolumab under 1 year after ASCT was excluded. Complete responders entered with baseline diversity on par with newly diagnosed patients, the results showed.

No patient escaped relapse after autologous stem cell transplantation, and brentuximab vedotin exposure varied. Profiling relied on immunoSEQ multiplex PCR, and the TCRdb table lists in-frame clones only, not all of them. The sample lists tens of thousands of clones; 88% were seen once. About this clone itself: Antigen unknown.

V usage is TRBV9 and J usage is TRBJ2-7; D uncertain. The material was peripheral blood mononuclear cells (PBMCs), obtained at baseline. This TCR came from a human donor with classical Hodgkin lymphoma. CDR3 residues: CASSVGAMGSEQYF. Written as DNA, the CDR3 is TGTGCCAGCAGCGTAGGGGCCATGGGATCGGAGCAGTACTTC.